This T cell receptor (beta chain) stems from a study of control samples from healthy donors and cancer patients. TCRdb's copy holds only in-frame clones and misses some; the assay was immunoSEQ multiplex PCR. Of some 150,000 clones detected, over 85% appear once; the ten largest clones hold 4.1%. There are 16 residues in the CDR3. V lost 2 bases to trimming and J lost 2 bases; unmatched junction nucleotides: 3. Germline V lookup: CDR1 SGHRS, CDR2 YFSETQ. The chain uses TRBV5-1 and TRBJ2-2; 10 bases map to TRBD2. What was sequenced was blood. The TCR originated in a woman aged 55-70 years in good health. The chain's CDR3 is CASSFSGGQNTGELFF. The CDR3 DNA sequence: TGCGCCAGCAGCTTTAGCGGGGGGCAAAACACCGGGGAGCTGTTTTTT.